This is a list of T cell receptor beta chains from one sample in a study of human T cells and chemical hapten exposure. TCRdb analysed the RACE reads with MiXCR anew, one entry per CDR3 protein. The sample lists approximately 52,000 distinct CDR3 sequences; around 10% were seen once. The source material was whole blood, sampled in connection with sensitization to the hapten diphenylcyclopropenone (DPC). The receptors come from a woman aged 35 to 49 with alopecia areata. Some clones in this sample may be carry-over from other donors' samples. Each CDR3 is given with its conserved first and last residue. Fields, in order: clone size, J gene, V gene, D gene, CDR3 protein, CDR3 DNA. A D gene is named only where the DNA matches it firmly. The size of a clone is reported for some rows only, either as once, few or many, or as a class for expanded clones.

many | TRBJ2-7 | TRBV7-9 | NA | CASSLDGPSTRNF | TGTGCCAGCAGCTTAGACGGGCCCTCAACGAGGAACTTC
NA | TRBJ1-1 | TRBV6-6 | TRBD1 | CASTTGQGRTEAFF | TGTGCCAGCACTACCGGACAGGGGCGGACTGAAGCTTTCTTT
NA | TRBJ2-2 | TRBV29-1 | NA | CSVARNTGELFF | TGCAGCGTCGCCAGGAACACCGGGGAGCTGTTTTTT
NA | TRBJ2-7 | TRBV5-5 | TRBD1 | CASSLGQGYGEQYF | TGTGCCAGCAGCTTGGGACAGGGGTACGGTGAGCAGTACTTC
many | TRBJ2-1 | TRBV6-6 | TRBD2 | CASSYSLSGRVVDEQFF | TGTGCCAGCAGTTACTCCCTCAGCGGGAGAGTGGTAGATGAGCAGTTCTTC
NA | TRBJ2-1 | TRBV21-1 | NA | CASSKAQREGYNEQFF | TGTGCCAGCAGCAAAGCCCAGCGGGAAGGTTACAATGAGCAGTTCTTC
many | TRBJ1-2 | TRBV6-1 | NA | CASSPDNYGYTF | TGTGCCAGCAGTCCGGACAACTATGGCTACACCTTC
many | TRBJ2-1 | TRBV7-8 | TRBD2 | CASSLGTSASEQFF | TGTGCCAGCAGCTTAGGGACTAGCGCGAGTGAGCAGTTCTTC
many | TRBJ1-4 | TRBV5-6 | TRBD1 | CASRMTGSEKLFF | TGTGCCAGCCGAATGACAGGGTCCGAAAAACTGTTTTTT
NA | TRBJ2-1 | TRBV30 | TRBD2 | CAGGRRSYNEQFF | TGTGCTGGCGGGAGAAGGAGCTACAATGAGCAGTTCTTC
few | TRBJ2-7 | TRBV29-1 | NA | CSIQGQVDSYEQYF | TGCAGTATCCAGGGGCAGGTCGATTCCTACGAGCAGTACTTC
NA | TRBJ2-1 | TRBV6-2/TRBV6-3 | NA | CASSYSQNEQFF | TGTGCCAGCAGTTACTCCCAGAATGAGCAGTTCTTC
NA | TRBJ2-7 | TRBV10-1 | TRBD1 | CASSESGQGAPLRSGTF | TGCGCCAGCAGTGAGTCCGGACAGGGGGCCCCCCTACGATCTGGTACCTTC
NA | TRBJ1-1 | TRBV29-1 | TRBD1 | CSVGEGAGTEAFF | TGCAGCGTTGGGGAGGGGGCAGGCACTGAAGCTTTCTTT
NA | TRBJ2-3 | TRBV20-1 | NA | CSARSAVRTDTQYF | TGCAGTGCTAGGTCGGCAGTGAGAACAGATACGCAGTATTTT
few | TRBJ2-2 | TRBV7-3 | NA | CASSLFGGDTGELFF | TGTGCCAGCAGCTTATTTGGGGGCGACACCGGGGAGCTGTTTTTT
few | TRBJ2-1 | TRBV4-2 | TRBD2 | CAGSQESGSNHNEQFF | TGTGCCGGCAGCCAAGAGAGCGGGAGCAACCACAATGAGCAGTTCTTC
few | TRBJ1-5 | TRBV24-1 | NA | CATSDGENQPQHF | TGTGCCACCAGTGATGGTGAAAATCAGCCCCAGCATTTT
many | TRBJ2-1 | TRBV6-4 | TRBD2 | CASSSGSPLNEQFF | TGTGCCAGCTCGAGCGGGAGCCCGCTCAATGAGCAGTTCTTC
NA | TRBJ1-1 | TRBV5-1 | TRBD1 | CASSSTGQQFGTEAFF | TGCGCCAGCAGCTCCACGGGACAGCAATTCGGCACTGAAGCTTTCTTT
many | TRBJ2-1 | TRBV4-3 | TRBD2 | CASSQERGLAGTSSYNEQFF | TGCGCCAGCAGCCAAGAACGGGGACTAGCGGGGACTAGCTCCTACAATGAGCAGTTCTTC
many | TRBJ1-4 | TRBV18 | NA | CASSRSGSEKLFF | TGTGCCAGCTCCCGGTCGGGGAGTGAAAAACTGTTTTTT
NA | TRBJ2-1 | TRBV29-1 | TRBD2 | CSVETSGRGEQFF | TGCAGCGTTGAAACTAGCGGGAGGGGTGAGCAGTTCTTC
many | TRBJ1-4 | TRBV7-9 | NA | CASSLGAVPNEKLFF | TGTGCCAGCAGCTTAGGAGCGGTGCCTAATGAAAAACTGTTTTTT
NA | TRBJ1-6 | TRBV6-2/TRBV6-3 | TRBD1 | CASTLQGNSPLHF | TGTGCCAGCACCCTACAGGGGAATTCACCCCTCCACTTT
few | TRBJ2-7 | TRBV20-1 | TRBD1 | CSAPGTGATYEQYF | TGCAGTGCCCCCGGGACAGGGGCGACGTACGAGCAGTACTTC
NA | TRBJ1-6 | TRBV7-9 | NA | CASSLVGGNSPLHF | TGTGCCAGCAGCTTAGTGGGAGGCAATTCACCCCTCCACTTT
many | TRBJ2-6 | TRBV29-1 | NA | CSVSRDTDSGANVLTF | TGCAGCGTCTCCCGGGACACTGACTCTGGGGCCAACGTCCTGACTTTC
many | TRBJ2-4 | TRBV7-9 | NA | CASSLVLGSKNIQYF | TGTGCCAGCAGCTTAGTTCTGGGCAGCAAAAACATTCAGTACTTC
NA | TRBJ1-1 | TRBV30 | NA | CAWGATGTEAFF | TGTGCCTGGGGGGCCACGGGGACTGAAGCTTTCTTT